These T cell receptor beta chains were read from a single sample in a study of blood T cell repertoires in COVID-19. The assay was immunoSEQ multiplex PCR, and TCRdb's table has in-frame clones only and misses some. Of 250,000 to 350,000 clones listed, over 75% are singletons. Sequenced: PBMCs or T cells enriched from blood (not recorded which). The receptors come from a woman under 30 who had recovered from COVID-19. CDR3s include the opening cysteine and the closing phenylalanine or tryptophan. D genes are given only for firm matches. Clone size is given for some rows only: seen once, a few or many times, or a class if the clone is expanded.

CDR3	DNA	D	size	J	V
CASSQVQGYTEAFF	TGCGCCAGCAGCCAAGTTCAGGGATACACTGAAGCTTTCTTT	-	-	TRBJ1-1	TRBV4-1
CASRESGTYEQYF	TGTGCCAGCAGAGAGTCGGGGACCTACGAGCAGTACTTC	-	-	TRBJ2-7	TRBV6-5
CATSRVGSNQPQHF	TGTGCCACCAGCAGAGTCGGTAGCAATCAGCCCCAGCATTTT	-	-	TRBJ1-5	TRBV15
CASRLTWTAQHPDTF	TGCGCCAGCAGGCTTACTTGGACAGCGCAACATCCTGACACCTTC	-	-	TRBJ1-2	TRBV10-2
CASSVSVLAEAFF	TGCGCCAGCAGTGTATCGGTCCTGGCTGAAGCTTTCTTT	-	-	TRBJ1-1	TRBV10-1
CASSLAGDTSYEQYF	TGTGCCAGCAGCTTGGCCGGGGACACCTCCTACGAGCAGTACTTC	-	-	TRBJ2-7	TRBV5-8
CASSLRGVNEQFF	TGTGCCAGCAGCCTCCGGGGGGTCAATGAGCAGTTCTTC	TRBD2	-	TRBJ2-1	TRBV11-3
CASSPTDSSYNEQFF	TGTGCCAGCAGCCCGACTGATAGCTCCTACAATGAGCAGTTCTTC	-	-	TRBJ2-1	TRBV28
CAGRENTGELFF	TGTGCCGGGAGGGAGAACACCGGGGAGCTGTTTTTT	TRBD2	-	TRBJ2-2	TRBV7-8
CASSLALENSPLHF	TGCGCCAGCAGCTTGGCCCTAGAAAATTCACCCCTCCACTTT	-	-	TRBJ1-6	TRBV5-1
CAISEADKVAEAFF	TGTGCCATCAGTGAGGCGGACAAAGTAGCTGAAGCTTTCTTT	-	once	TRBJ1-1	TRBV10-3
CASSLALASSLAPDTQYF	TGTGCCAGCAGCTTAGCGCTGGCTAGCTCCTTAGCACCAGATACGCAGTATTTT	-	-	TRBJ2-3	TRBV7-6
CAREYRERCPGEQFF	TGCGCCAGGGAGTACAGGGAGCGGTGTCCTGGTGAGCAGTTCTTC	-	-	TRBJ2-1	TRBV23-1
CASTSRRVNSYEQYF	TGTGCCAGCACCTCAAGGCGGGTCAACTCCTACGAGCAGTACTTC	-	-	TRBJ2-7	TRBV2
CASSLEGAYEQYF	TGTGCCAGCAGTTTAGAAGGGGCCTACGAGCAGTACTTC	-	-	TRBJ2-7	TRBV12-3/TRBV12-4
CASSQVSSLPNEQFF	TGTGCCAGCAGCCAAGTAAGTTCACTGCCCAATGAGCAGTTCTTC	-	-	TRBJ2-1	TRBV4-2
CASSTMIRGQTGELFF	TGTGCCAGCAGCACGATGATCAGGGGGCAGACCGGGGAGCTGTTTTTT	TRBD1	-	TRBJ2-2	TRBV5-4
CASSWGLGYTF	TGCGCCAGCAGTTGGGGGCTCGGCTACACCTTC	-	-	TRBJ1-2	TRBV5-1
CASSQDPRANYGYTF	TGCGCCAGCAGCCAAGATCCAAGAGCTAACTATGGCTACACCTTC	-	-	TRBJ1-2	TRBV4-1
CASTNGGKYNEQFF	TGTGCCAGCACCAACGGAGGGAAGTACAATGAGCAGTTCTTC	-	-	TRBJ2-1	TRBV28
CAGGETGELFF	TGTGCCGGGGGCGAGACCGGGGAGCTGTTTTTT	-	once	TRBJ2-2	TRBV5-4
CASSDSSGGANEQFF	TGTGCCAGCAGTGACTCGAGCGGGGGGGCCAATGAGCAGTTCTTC	TRBD2	many	TRBJ2-1	TRBV6-4
CASRRQGGTEAFF	TGTGCCAGTCGGCGACAGGGCGGGACTGAAGCTTTCTTT	TRBD1	-	TRBJ1-1	TRBV19